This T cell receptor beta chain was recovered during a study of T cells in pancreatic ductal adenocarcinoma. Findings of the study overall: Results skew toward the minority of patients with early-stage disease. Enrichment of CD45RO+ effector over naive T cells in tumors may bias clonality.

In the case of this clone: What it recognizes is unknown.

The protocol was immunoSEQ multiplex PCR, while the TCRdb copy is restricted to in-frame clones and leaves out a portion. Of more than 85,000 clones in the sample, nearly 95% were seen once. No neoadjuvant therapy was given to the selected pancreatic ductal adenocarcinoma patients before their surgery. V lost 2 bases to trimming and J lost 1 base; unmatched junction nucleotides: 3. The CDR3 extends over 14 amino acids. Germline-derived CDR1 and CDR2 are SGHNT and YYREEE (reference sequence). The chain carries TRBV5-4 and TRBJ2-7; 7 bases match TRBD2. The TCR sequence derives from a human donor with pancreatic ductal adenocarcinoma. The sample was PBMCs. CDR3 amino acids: CASSFFGGSYEQYF. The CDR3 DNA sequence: TGTGCCAGCAGCTTCTTCGGGGGGTCCTACGAGCAGTACTTC.